The clone carrying this T cell receptor (beta chain) showed up just a few times. Its target is not known. The sample originates from a study of vaccination effects on CD4 cells after COVID-19. Study background: Participants got two doses of BNT162b2 or mRNA-1273 vaccine.

Study outcomes and limitations: Limitations: small convalescent group and missing early post-infection timepoints. Researchers report that only 1 of 255 vaccine-induced clones in healthy vaccinees cross-reacted with common cold coronaviruses. Late after vaccination, infection- and vaccine-induced clones showed marked clonal contraction.

The data were produced by immunoSEQ multiplex PCR, yet TCRdb's version contains in-frame clones alone and is incomplete. The profile covers tens of thousands of clones, with 75% appearing a single time and approximately 19% taken by the ten largest. V lost 6 bases and J lost 10, with 21 bases in between. In germline, CDR1 is LNHDA, CDR2 SQIVND (reference sequence). The CDR3 sequence is 14 residues long. Antigen-specific CD4+ T cells expanded by the ViraFEST assay with viral peptide pools were then sequenced. On roughly day 10 of culture, CD4+ T cells were separated out. Absence of prior SARS-CoV-2 infection characterized the vaccine recipients, who showed negative nucleocapsid antibodies.

The V gene is TRBV19, the J gene TRBJ1-1; D perhaps matches TRBD1 (5 bases). The sequencing used CD4+ T cells from PBMCs cultured with HCoV-NL63 spike peptides, collected before COVID-19 vaccination. The source is a human donor who received a COVID-19 vaccine. CDR3 DNA: TGTGCCAGTAGAAAGGACACGTCGCCCTTGGGAGCTTTCTTT. This translates into CASRKDTSPLGAFF.